These 27 T cell receptor beta chains came from one sample sequenced in a study of cytomegalovirus exposure and HLA in healthy donors. Primers for the PCR totalled 60 Vbeta and 13 Jbeta. The table came from immunoSEQ multiplex PCR; TCRdb's copy has only in-frame clones and leaves some out. The sample contains about 150,000 clones, around four fifths of which appear only once. Sample: PBMCs. The receptors were gathered from a male donor in good health and CMV-seronegative.

The chain has TRBV10-3 and TRBJ2-2; a weak D match, TRBD2 (6 bases). Trimming removed 0 bases at V and 7 bases at J, with 18 bases between. Germline CDR1 and CDR2: ENHRY and SYGVKD. The CDR3 sequence is 17 residues long. The CDR3 sequence: CAISESEPKRVGGELFF. The CDR3 nucleotides are TGTGCCATCAGTGAGTCTGAACCTAAGCGGGTAGGCGGGGAGCTGTTTTTT.

The rearrangement links TRBV19 to TRBJ1-1, with 7 bases lining up with TRBD1. Germline CDR1 and CDR2: LNHDA and SQIVND (reference sequence). J lost 5 bases, V lost 4 bases, and 10 bases had no gene match. CDR3 size: 15 residues. The DNA of the CDR3 is TGTGCCAGTAGTACGGCCCTGACAGGGAGAACTGAAGCTTTCTTT. It translates to CASSTALTGRTEAFF. The full variable domain, rest sourced from reference TRBV19 and TRBJ1-1, is DGGITQSPKYLFRKEGQNVTLSCEQNLNHDAMYWYRQDPGQGLRLIYYSQIVNDFQKGDIAEGYSVSREKKESFPLTVTSAQKNPTAFYLCASSTALTGRTEAFFGQGTRLTVV.

The chain is built from TRBV27 and TRBJ2-7, with 7 bases that match TRBD1. Trimming removed 4 bases from V and 4 bases from J; junction bases left unmatched: 7. The length of the CDR3 is 14 residues. Germline loops: CDR1 MNHEY, CDR2 SMNVEV (reference sequence). CDR3 nucleotide sequence: TGTGCCAGCAGTTCTGGGGACAGAGTTTACGAGCAGTACTTC. Protein sequence: CASSSGDRVYEQYF.

The rearrangement links TRBV6-6 to TRBJ1-1, with D possibly being TRBD1 (5 bases). The CDR3 consists of 13 residues. In germline, CDR1 is MNHNY, CDR2 SVGAGI (reference sequence). Trimming cost V 7 bases and J 1 base, with 10 bases left between them. The CDR3 DNA reads TGTGCCAGCACTCCAGGGTCGAACACTGAAGCTTTCTTT. As protein: CASTPGSNTEAFF.

CDR3 sequence reads: CASSYLGEKGNTEAFF. CDR3 in DNA: TGTGCCAGCAGTTACTTAGGGGAAAAGGGAAACACTGAAGCTTTCTTT. V is TRBV6-5 and J is TRBJ1-1, with D perhaps TRBD1 (5 bases). CDR3 length: 16 amino acids. Per germline, CDR1 MNHEY and CDR2 SVGAGI. V lost 1 base to trimming and J lost 2 bases, with 14 bases between them.

A remark on this clone: Other DNA sequences in the sample encode the same CDR3. The CDR3 protein is CASSQDQGLALTF. As DNA, the CDR3 is TGCGCCAGCAGCCAAGATCAGGGTCTGGCGCTAACCTTC. The V and J genes are TRBV4-1 and TRBJ1-2; D may be TRBD1 (5 bases). The length of the CDR3 is 13 residues. Germline lookup yields CDR1 MGHRA and CDR2 YSYEKL. V was cut by 0 bases and J by 14 bases, with 16 bases left in between.

The chain joins TRBV10-3 to TRBJ1-1; D might be TRBD1 (5 bases). V dropped 4 bases and J dropped 4 bases, with 10 bases sitting between them. Germline loops: CDR1 ENHRY, CDR2 SYGVKD. There are 13 residues in the CDR3. Here the CDR3 DNA reads TGTGCCATCAGTGCTCCGGGACTCACTGAAGCTTTCTTT. Translation: CAISAPGLTEAFF.

This chain joins TRBV2 and TRBJ1-3; 7 nucleotides align to TRBD1. V lost 4 bases, J lost 0 bases, and 6 bases stayed unmatched. Germline CDR1 reads SNHLY; CDR2 reads FYNNEI. This CDR3 is 16 amino acids long. The CDR3 DNA is TGTGCCAGCAGTGGCGGAAGGACAGGCTCTGGAAACACCATATATTTT. Amino acid sequence: CASSGGRTGSGNTIYF.

The chain combines TRBV28 with TRBJ1-6, with D tentatively TRBD1 (6 bases). In germline, CDR1 is MDHEN, CDR2 SYDVKM. The CDR3 is made up of 14 amino acids. The ends were cut back, 5 bases at V and 8 bases at J, with 13 bases in the middle. The CDR3 spells CASSQSNRDSPLHF. The CDR3 DNA reads as TGTGCCAGCAGTCAGTCAAACAGGGATTCACCCCTCCACTTT.

The chain is built from TRBV19 and TRBJ1-2; TRBD1 aligns across 7 bases. Germline-derived CDR1 and CDR2 are LNHDA and SQIVND (reference sequence). Trimming took 3 bases from V and 4 from J; bases not matched to a gene: 8. CDR3 length: 15 residues. CDR3 protein: CASSILQGQGYGYTF. In DNA, the CDR3 is TGTGCCAGTAGTATCCTACAGGGGCAGGGCTATGGCTACACCTTC.

The V and J genes are TRBV5-1 and TRBJ1-1; 7 bases fit TRBD1. Trimming removed 5 bases from V and 5 bases from J; junction bases left unmatched: 15. CDR1 SGHRS and CDR2 YFSETQ come from the germline V gene. The CDR3 loop spans 16 amino acids. The CDR3 spells CASRPPRTGGGTEAFF. DNA of the CDR3: TGCGCCAGCAGGCCTCCCCGGACAGGAGGAGGGACTGAAGCTTTCTTT.

The chain has TRBV6-6 and TRBJ1-2; TRBD1 might be the D (6 bases). Germline CDR1 is MNHNY and CDR2 is SVGAGI (reference sequence). This CDR3 is built from 16 residues. The V and J ends lost 7 bases and 5 bases respectively, with 23 bases between them. The CDR3 here is CASTDPGGLRDYGYTF. The CDR3 nucleotides read TGTGCCAGCACCGACCCCGGGGGGCTGAGAGATTATGGCTACACCTTC.

The rearrangement uses TRBV18 and TRBJ2-1, with 8 bases identical to TRBD1. From germline, CDR1 is KGHSH and CDR2 LQKENI. This CDR3 is 15 amino acids long. V lost 2 bases to trimming and J lost 7 bases; unmatched junction nucleotides: 7. CDR3 protein: CASSPRQGMMNEQFF. CDR3 in DNA: TGTGCCAGCTCACCAAGACAGGGGATGATGAATGAGCAGTTCTTC.

The rearrangement joins TRBV5-4 to TRBJ2-7; D is uncertain. This CDR3 is built from 12 residues. The V and J ends lost 3 bases and 3 bases respectively, with 7 bases between them. CDR1 and CDR2 from the germline V gene are SGHNT and YYREEE (reference sequence). The CDR3 DNA reads TGTGCCAGCAGCTCACAGCACTACGAGCAGTACTTC. It translates to CASSSQHYEQYF.

This clone was seen only a few times. The J gene is TRBJ2-7, the V gene TRBV5-8, with D perhaps matching TRBD1 (5 bases). This CDR3 region has 13 residues. Trimming stripped 6 bases from V and 6 bases from J, with 16 bases between. Germline assignment: CDR1 SGHTS and CDR2 YDEGEE. CDR3 sequence reads: CASMARVGFEQYF. For the CDR3, the DNA is TGTGCCAGCATGGCCAGGGTAGGTTTCGAGCAGTACTTC. Variable domain in full (rest from reference TRBV5-8 and TRBJ2-7): EAGVTQSPTHLIKTRGQQATLRCSPISGHTSVYWYQQALGLGLQFLLWYDEGEERNRGNFPPRFSGRQFPNYSSELNVNALELEDSALYLCASMARVGFEQYFGPGTRLTVT.

This rearrangement joins TRBV5-1 to TRBJ2-5; 8 bases match TRBD1. After removal of 4 bases from V and 5 bases from J, the junction contained 7 bases not matched to a gene. There are 14 residues in the CDR3. Germline loops: CDR1 SGHRS, CDR2 YFSETQ. The CDR3 bases are TGCGCCAGCAGCCGTACAGGGGGAAGGGAGACCCAGTACTTC. Its translation: CASSRTGGRETQYF. Drawing the rest from reference TRBV5-1 and TRBJ2-5, the complete variable domain is KAGVTQTPRYLIKTRGQQVTLSCSPISGHRSVSWYQQTPGQGLQFLFEYFSETQRNKGNFPGRFSGRQFSNSRSEMNVSTLELGDSALYLCASSRTGGRETQYFGPGTRLLVL.

The rearrangement links TRBV7-9 to TRBJ1-3; D not resolved. Germline CDR1 SEHNR, CDR2 FQNEAQ (reference sequence). V was pared by 5 bases and J by 1 base, with 9 bases between. The CDR3 has 14 residues. The CDR3 sequence is CASSNRRSGNTIYF. The CDR3 DNA reads as TGTGCCAGCAGCAATAGAAGATCTGGAAACACCATATATTTT.

The CDR3 region is CASSEYILGGPQYEQYF. The CDR3 DNA reads as TGTGCCAGCAGTGAATATATTCTAGGGGGTCCCCAATACGAGCAGTACTTC. The chain uses TRBV25-1 and TRBJ2-7; TRBD1 is a possible D gene (6 bases). Germline CDR1 reads MGHDK; CDR2 reads SYGVNS. V gave up 0 bases and J gave up 4 bases, with 19 bases separating them. CDR3 size: 17 residues.

A word on this clone: Other DNA sequences in the sample encode the same CDR3. The V call is TRBV19, the J call TRBJ1-1; D gene ambiguous. CDR3 length: 13 amino acids. The germline V and J ends were trimmed by 1 base and 0 bases, with 3 bases remaining between them. Germline V gives CDR1 LNHDA, CDR2 SQIVND (reference sequence). The CDR3: CASSIALNTEAFF. The CDR3 DNA reads as TGTGCCAGTAGTATAGCTTTGAACACTGAAGCTTTCTTT.

The chain carries TRBV7-7 and TRBJ2-1; TRBD2 matches at 7 bases. V shed 1 base and J 3 bases; nucleotides not matched to a gene: 3. CDR3 size: 15 residues. Germline values: CDR1 SSHAT, CDR2 FNYEAQ (reference sequence). The CDR3 DNA follows: TGTGCCAGCAGCTTAGGCGGGAGTCTCTACAATGAGCAGTTCTTC. Its translation is CASSLGGSLYNEQFF.

J is TRBJ2-4 and V is TRBV11-1, with D possibly TRBD2 on 6 matching bases. V was pared by 5 bases and J by 0 bases, with 14 bases between. There are 16 residues in the CDR3. The germline CDR1 and CDR2 sequences are SGHAT and FQDESV (reference sequence). The CDR3 region has the DNA TGTGCCAGCAGCCGGAATCCGGGACTAGCCAAAAACATTCAGTACTTC. Translating gives CASSRNPGLAKNIQYF.

The chain has TRBV5-6 and TRBJ2-6; TRBD1 aligns across 10 bases. Germline V lookup: CDR1 SGHDT, CDR2 YYEEEE. V lost 0 bases to trimming and J lost 1 base; unmatched junction nucleotides: 1. The CDR3 runs 17 residues. The CDR3 region is CASSLGQGASGANVLTF. The CDR3 bases are TGTGCCAGCAGCTTGGGACAGGGGGCTTCTGGGGCCAACGTCCTGACTTTC.

This clone has only one observation. V and J are TRBV18 and TRBJ2-7; D might be TRBD1 (7 bases). Germline CDR1 is KGHSH and CDR2 is LQKENI. Trimming shortened V by 3 bases and J by 4 bases, and 13 bases separated the two germline ends. The CDR3 extends over 14 amino acids. This CDR3 is CASSPIQGRYEQYF. The CDR3 DNA sequence: TGTGCCAGCTCACCTATACAGGGGAGGTACGAGCAGTACTTC. The full variable domain, rest sourced from reference TRBV18 and TRBJ2-7, is NAGVMQNPRHLVRRRGQEARLRCSPMKGHSHVYWYRQLPEEGLKFMVYLQKENIIDESGMPKERFSAEFPKEGPSILRIQQVVRGDSAAYFCASSPIQGRYEQYFGPGTRLTVT.

The genes are TRBV7-2 and TRBJ1-5; the D is unclear. V was trimmed by 5 bases and J by 5 bases, leaving 16 bases between them. Looked up from germline, CDR1 is SGHTA and CDR2 is FQGNSA. CDR3 length equals 15 residues. The CDR3 sequence is CASSGPRGIHQPQHF. For the CDR3, the DNA is TGTGCCAGCAGCGGACCCCGGGGAATACATCAGCCCCAGCATTTT.

The chain links TRBV25-1 to TRBJ2-7, with 10 bases fitting TRBD1. With 8 bases clipped from V and 3 bases from J, the junction kept 7 bases outside the gene matches. The length of the CDR3 is 14 residues. Germline V gene sequence: CDR1 MGHDK, CDR2 SYGVNS. CDR3 amino acids: CASGRQGALYEQYF. As DNA, the CDR3 is TGTGCCAGCGGAAGACAGGGGGCCCTCTACGAGCAGTACTTC.

The CDR3 loop is CASSEGAGRFYEQYF. CDR3 in DNA: TGTGCCAGCAGTGAAGGGGCGGGACGGTTCTACGAGCAGTACTTC. This chain links TRBV2 with TRBJ2-7; TRBD2 might be the D (6 bases). The V end lost 1 base, the J end lost 3 bases, and 13 bases lay between the germline ends. Germline-derived CDR1 and CDR2 are SNHLY and FYNNEI. This CDR3 has 15 residues.

This clone was detected once. The gene calls are TRBV7-2 and TRBJ2-1; D ambiguous. Trimming left V 2 bases short and J 0 bases short, with 5 bases between. From germline, CDR1 is SGHTA and CDR2 FQGNSA. This CDR3 comprises 14 residues. The CDR3 loop is CASSLRSSYNEQFF. DNA for the CDR3: TGTGCCAGCAGCTTACGCAGCTCCTACAATGAGCAGTTCTTC.